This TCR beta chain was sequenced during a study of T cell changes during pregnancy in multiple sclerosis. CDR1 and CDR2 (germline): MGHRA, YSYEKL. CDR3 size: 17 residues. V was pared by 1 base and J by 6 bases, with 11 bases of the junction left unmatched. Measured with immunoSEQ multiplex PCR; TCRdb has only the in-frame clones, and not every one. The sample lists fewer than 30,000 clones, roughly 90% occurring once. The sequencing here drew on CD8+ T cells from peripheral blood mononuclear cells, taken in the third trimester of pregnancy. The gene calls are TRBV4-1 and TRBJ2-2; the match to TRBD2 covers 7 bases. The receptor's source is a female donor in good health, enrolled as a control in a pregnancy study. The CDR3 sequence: CASSQAKGGRKSGELFF. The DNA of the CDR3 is TGCGCCAGCAGCCAAGCGAAGGGCGGGAGAAAGTCCGGGGAGCTGTTTTTT.